The 24 T cell receptor beta chains below all came from one sample that was sequenced in a study of cytomegalovirus exposure and HLA in healthy donors. The PCR contained 60 Vbeta and 13 Jbeta primers. Assay: immunoSEQ multiplex PCR; the TCRdb copy retains only in-frame clones and omits some. The sample lists some 150,000 clones, approximately 70% seen once, with about 2.5% in the top ten. Sequenced input: PBMCs. The receptors stem from a human donor in good health.

This chain uses TRBV6-6 with TRBJ1-1; possible D gene TRBD1, 6 bases. V lost 5 bases to trimming and J lost 3 bases, with 16 bases between them. This CDR3 is built from 15 residues. In germline, CDR1 is MNHNY, CDR2 SVGAGI (reference sequence). The CDR3 spells CASSTNRVRDTEAFF. CDR3 sequence (DNA): TGTGCCAGCAGTACGAACAGGGTTCGGGACACTGAAGCTTTCTTT.

This clone has just a few counts. The chain carries TRBV5-5 and TRBJ1-2; 8 bases match TRBD1. Germline V gene lookup returns CDR1 SGHKS and CDR2 YYEKEE (reference sequence). Germline trimming cut 4 bases from V and 8 bases from J; bases unmatched to any gene: 10. The CDR3 covers 14 residues. CDR3 loop: CASSPDRGPWGYTF. In DNA form, the CDR3 reads TGTGCCAGCAGCCCCGACAGGGGTCCGTGGGGCTACACCTTC. The full variable domain, its missing parts supplied by reference TRBV5-5 and TRBJ1-2, is DAGVTQSPTHLIKTRGQQVTLRCSPISGHKSVSWYQQVLGQGPQFIFQYYEKEERGRGNFPDRFSARQFPNYSSELNVNALLLGDSALYLCASSPDRGPWGYTFGSGTRLTVV.

This chain connects TRBV2 to TRBJ2-3, with 10 nucleotides matching TRBD2. Germline-derived CDR1 and CDR2 are SNHLY and FYNNEI. V lost 4 bases to trimming and J lost 6 bases; unmatched junction nucleotides: 10. The CDR3 sequence is 16 residues long. The CDR3 sequence: CASSGTSGDRRDTQYF. The CDR3 bases are TGTGCCAGCAGTGGAACTAGCGGGGACCGTCGGGATACGCAGTATTTT.

The rearrangement links TRBV9 to TRBJ2-3; 9 bases are a match to TRBD1. Looked up from germline, CDR1 is SGDLS and CDR2 is YYNGEE. Germline trimming cut 4 bases from V and 5 bases from J; bases unmatched to any gene: 8. The CDR3 spans 15 residues. This CDR3 is CASSIGTGWEDTQYF. The CDR3 nucleotides read TGTGCCAGCAGCATCGGGACAGGGTGGGAAGATACGCAGTATTTT.

The chain links TRBV27 to TRBJ2-7; no clear D. Per germline, CDR1 MNHEY and CDR2 SMNVEV (reference sequence). This CDR3 has 13 amino acids. Trimming removed 0 bases at V and 2 bases at J, with 5 bases between. CDR3 sequence (DNA): TGTGCCAGCAGTTTATCGCCAGCCTACGAGCAGTACTTC. It translates to CASSLSPAYEQYF.

This clone was counted between two and nine times. The chain combines TRBV29-1 with TRBJ1-1; 8 bases map to TRBD1. There are 15 residues in the CDR3. The V gene's germline CDR1 is SQVTM and CDR2 ANQGSEA. CDR3 nucleotides: TGCACCACCGATCGACAGGGGACTGGTGACACTGAAGCTTTCTTT. Protein: CTTDRQGTGDTEAFF.

The V gene is TRBV20-1, the J gene TRBJ2-5, with D unclear. Near its end, the DNA agrees better with TRBJ2-7, so the J call may be wrong. CDR1 and CDR2 from the germline V gene are DFQATT and SNEGSKA (reference sequence). This CDR3 comprises 11 residues. For the CDR3, the DNA is TGCAGTGCTAGAGTGCTGTACGAGCAGTACTTC. Protein: CSARVLYEQYF.

The chain uses TRBV4-2 and TRBJ1-1, with D possibly TRBD1 on 5 matching bases. Trimming removed 0 bases at V and 1 base at J, with 6 bases between. The CDR3 extends over 14 amino acids. CDR1 is LGHNA and CDR2 is YNFKEQ in the germline V gene. CDR3 sequence: CASSQDRANTEAFF. Here the CDR3 DNA reads TGTGCCAGCAGCCAAGACAGGGCGAACACTGAAGCTTTCTTT.

This rearrangement joins TRBV2 to TRBJ1-6; 8 bases are shared with TRBD1. The J segment lost 5 bases and the V segment lost 6 bases, leaving 6 bases of the junction unmatched. Germline CDR1 and CDR2: SNHLY and FYNNEI. The CDR3 runs 15 residues. As DNA, the CDR3 is TGTGCCAGCAGACAGGACAGGGTGGATAATTCACCCCTCCACTTT. It yields the protein CASRQDRVDNSPLHF.

The sample holds a few counts of this clone. This chain uses TRBV6-6 with TRBJ1-1; D possibly corresponds to TRBD1 (6 bases). This CDR3 comprises 14 residues. CDR1 is MNHNY and CDR2 is SVGAGI in the germline V gene (reference sequence). Trimming cost V 4 bases and J 1 base, with 10 bases left between them. CDR3 nucleotide sequence: TGTGCCAGCAGTTTGGCAGGGGAGAACACTGAAGCTTTCTTT. Its translation is CASSLAGENTEAFF.

This chain joins TRBV10-1 and TRBJ2-7; 9 positions agree with TRBD1. The CDR3 spans 14 residues. Unmatched junction bases numbered 10, after V lost 6 bases and J lost 7 bases. Looked up from germline, CDR1 is WNHNN and CDR2 is SYGVQD (reference sequence). The CDR3 bases are TGCGCCAGCAGCCGGGACAGGGAAGTAGGAGAGCAGTACTTC. Protein: CASSRDREVGEQYF.

The chain carries TRBV11-2 and TRBJ2-1; D gene ambiguous. Deletions cut 3 bases from V and 5 bases from J, with 5 bases between. The CDR3 has 12 amino acids. Germline values: CDR1 SGHAT, CDR2 FQNNGV. As DNA, the CDR3 is TGTGCCAGCAGCTTTCTAGACAATGAGCAGTTCTTC. Its protein is CASSFLDNEQFF.

This clone has only a few counts. The chain joins TRBV6-5 to TRBJ2-7; TRBD1 might be the D (7 bases). Between the trimmed V and J ends, which lost 5 bases and 7 bases, there was a span of 21 bases. Germline loops: CDR1 MNHEY, CDR2 SVGAGI. The CDR3 totals 15 residues. The CDR3 DNA reads TGTGCCAGCAGTCCCAAGGGGGCGCCGGCGGGAGAGCAGTACTTC. Protein: CASSPKGAPAGEQYF.

This clone has just a few counts. CDR3 in DNA: TGTGCCAGCAGCTTACTACAGGGCGTAAGCGAGCAGTACTTC. Translating gives CASSLLQGVSEQYF. This rearrangement joins TRBV11-2 to TRBJ2-7; D is perhaps TRBD1 (6 bases). The germline V gene encodes CDR1 SGHAT and CDR2 FQNNGV. This CDR3 region has 14 residues. V lost 2 bases to trimming and J lost 6 bases, with 14 bases between them. Filled out from reference TRBV11-2 and TRBJ2-7, the complete variable domain reads EAGVAQSPRYKIIEKRQSVAFWCNPISGHATLYWYQQILGQGPKLLIQFQNNGVVDDSQLPKDRFSAERLKGVDSTLKIQPAKLEDSAVYLCASSLLQGVSEQYFGPGTRLTVT.

The table lists this clone with a few counts. The chain has TRBV2 and TRBJ2-5, with 15 bases fitting TRBD2. The CDR3 sequence is 16 residues long. Germline CDR1 SNHLY, CDR2 FYNNEI. Trimming cost V 6 bases and J 7 bases; bases outside gene matches: 9. This CDR3 reads CASSDGLAGGQVTQYF. CDR3 DNA sequence: TGTGCCAGCAGCGACGGACTAGCGGGGGGGCAGGTGACCCAGTACTTC.

The chain uses TRBV5-1 and TRBJ1-1; D gene ambiguous. Germline V CDR1 and CDR2: SGHRS, YFSETQ. Between the trimmed V and J ends, which lost 4 bases and 3 bases, there was a span of 10 bases. This CDR3 has 13 residues. The CDR3 DNA reads TGCGCCAGCAGCAGTACCCAGGACACTGAAGCTTTCTTT. It encodes CASSSTQDTEAFF.

The chain employs TRBV9 and TRBJ2-2; tentatively, D is TRBD1 (6 bases). Trimming removed 3 bases at V and 4 bases at J, with 10 bases between. Germline CDR1 and CDR2: SGDLS and YYNGEE. CDR3 length equals 14 residues. The DNA for the CDR3 is TGTGCCAGCAGCGGACAGGTAGCCACCGGGGAGCTGTTTTTT. Translating gives CASSGQVATGELFF.

The J gene is TRBJ2-7, the V gene TRBV7-8; D not resolved. The germline gives CDR1 SGHVS, CDR2 FQNEAQ. This CDR3 has 16 residues. V was pared by 1 base and J by 0 bases, with 13 bases between. CDR3 in amino acids: CASSLGSALSSYEQYF. In DNA, the CDR3 is TGTGCCAGCAGCTTAGGGAGTGCACTTAGCTCCTACGAGCAGTACTTC.

The rearrangement joins TRBV5-1 to TRBJ2-7, with 8 bases aligning to TRBD2. The CDR3 has 17 amino acids. Germline V CDR1 and CDR2: SGHRS, YFSETQ. Trimming took 3 bases from V and 0 from J; bases not matched to a gene: 11. The CDR3 region has the DNA TGCGCCAGCAGCTCCCGGGTAGCGGGGAGGAGCTCCTACGAGCAGTACTTC. This gives the protein CASSSRVAGRSSYEQYF.

The CDR3 region is CASIFTLGGVETQYF. The CDR3 DNA reads TGTGCCAGCATATTTACACTAGGGGGGGTAGAGACCCAGTACTTC. This chain connects TRBV2 to TRBJ2-5, with D possibly being TRBD2 (7 bases). Germline CDR1 is SNHLY and CDR2 is FYNNEI. V was pared by 7 bases and J by 4 bases, with 19 bases between. This CDR3 comprises 15 residues.

The V call is TRBV10-3, the J call TRBJ2-2, with 9 bases matching TRBD2. CDR1 is ENHRY and CDR2 is SYGVKD in the germline V gene. Trimming cost V 2 bases and J 6 bases; bases outside gene matches: 7. This CDR3 has 16 amino acids. The CDR3 bases are TGTGCCATCAGTGAGCCTCAGACTAGCGGTTCCGGGGAGCTGTTTTTT. Amino acid sequence: CAISEPQTSGSGELFF.

This clone has a single count. The CDR3 sequence: CASTVGGGSYEQYF. CDR3 nucleotide sequence: TGTGCCAGTACCGTGGGCGGGGGTTCCTACGAGCAGTACTTC. V usage is TRBV19 and J usage is TRBJ2-5; the match to TRBD2 covers 7 bases. Gene TRBJ2-7 matches the end of the DNA better, so the J call may be wrong. Looked up from germline, CDR1 is LNHDA and CDR2 is SQIVND (reference sequence). CDR3 length: 14 amino acids.

The chain uses TRBV18 and TRBJ1-1, with a tentative D call TRBD1 (6 bases). Germline V gene data show CDR1 as KGHSH and CDR2 as LQKENI. The CDR3 consists of 15 residues. V was pared by 5 bases and J by 0 bases, with 13 bases between. In nucleotides, the CDR3 is TGTGCCAGCTCATCCAGGGACAACATGAACACTGAAGCTTTCTTT. It translates to CASSSRDNMNTEAFF. Combining the CDR3 with reference TRBV18 and TRBJ1-1 gives the whole variable domain NAGVMQNPRHLVRRRGQEARLRCSPMKGHSHVYWYRQLPEEGLKFMVYLQKENIIDESGMPKERFSAEFPKEGPSILRIQQVVRGDSAAYFCASSSRDNMNTEAFFGQGTRLTVV.

This rearrangement joins TRBV25-1 to TRBJ1-6; TRBD1 matches at 7 bases. The V gene's germline CDR1 is MGHDK and CDR2 SYGVNS. Unmatched junction bases numbered 6, after V lost 3 bases and J lost 7 bases. The CDR3 totals 15 residues. CDR3 amino acids: CASSEPQGWNSPLHF. CDR3 sequence (DNA): TGTGCCAGCAGTGAGCCACAGGGGTGGAATTCACCCCTCCACTTT.